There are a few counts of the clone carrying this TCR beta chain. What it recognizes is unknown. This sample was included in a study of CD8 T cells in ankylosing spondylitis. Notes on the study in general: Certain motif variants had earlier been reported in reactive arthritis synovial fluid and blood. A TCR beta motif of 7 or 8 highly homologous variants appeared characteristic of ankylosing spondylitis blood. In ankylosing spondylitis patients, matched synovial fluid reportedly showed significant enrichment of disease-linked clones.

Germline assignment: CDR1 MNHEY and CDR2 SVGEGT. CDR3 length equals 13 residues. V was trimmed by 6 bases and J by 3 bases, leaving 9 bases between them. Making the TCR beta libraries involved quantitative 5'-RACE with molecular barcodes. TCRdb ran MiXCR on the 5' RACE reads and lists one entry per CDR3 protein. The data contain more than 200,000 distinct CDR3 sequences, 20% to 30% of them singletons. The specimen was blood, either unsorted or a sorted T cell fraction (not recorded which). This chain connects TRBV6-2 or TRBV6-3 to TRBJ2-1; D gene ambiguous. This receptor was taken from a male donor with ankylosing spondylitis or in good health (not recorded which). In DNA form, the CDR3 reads TGTGCCAGCAGATCTGACAACTACAATGAGCAGTTCTTC. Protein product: CASRSDNYNEQFF.